What follows are 18 T cell receptor beta chains derived from one specimen sequenced in a study of cytomegalovirus exposure and HLA in healthy donors. 60 Vbeta and 13 Jbeta primers were used in PCR. This table comes from immunoSEQ multiplex PCR, and its TCRdb copy is limited to in-frame clones, with some not included. Its listing shows 170,000 or so clones. Sequenced input: PBMCs. Source of these receptors: a man younger than 45 in good health and CMV-seronegative.

The rearrangement links TRBV7-9 to TRBJ1-4, with a weak D call TRBD1 (5 bases). This CDR3 is 13 amino acids long. The ends were cut back, 3 bases at V and 6 bases at J, with 8 bases in the middle. Germline CDR1 SEHNR, CDR2 FQNEAQ (reference sequence). The CDR3 bases are TGTGCCAGCAGCTTCCAGGGCGATGAAAAACTGTTTTTT. This encodes CASSFQGDEKLFF. Full variable domain (rest looked up from reference TRBV7-9 and TRBJ1-4): DTGVSQNPRHKITKRGQNVTFRCDPISEHNRLYWYRQTLGQGPEFLTYFQNEAQLEKSRLLSDRFSAERPKGSFSTLEIQRTEQGDSAMYLCASSFQGDEKLFFGSGTQLSVL.

CDR3 sequence: CASSPTDRGLKSAEAFF. CDR3 DNA sequence: TGTGCCAGCTCACCTACGGACAGGGGCCTAAAAAGTGCTGAAGCTTTCTTT. The chain has TRBV18 and TRBJ1-1; 9 nucleotides line up with TRBD1. The V gene's germline CDR1 is KGHSH and CDR2 LQKENI. The CDR3 is 17 residues long. The trim removed 3 bases at V and 6 bases at J, leaving 14 bases unmatched.

V gene TRBV4-1 combines with J gene TRBJ2-7, with TRBD2 as a possible D gene (6 bases). CDR1 MGHRA and CDR2 YSYEKL come from the germline V gene. The length of the CDR3 is 15 residues. Between the trimmed V and J ends, which lost 5 bases and 3 bases, there was a span of 17 bases. The DNA of the CDR3 is TGCGCCAGCAGCGATGCGCGCGGGGTGGGCTACGAGCAGTACTTC. This codes for CASSDARGVGYEQYF.

The V gene is TRBV7-9, the J gene TRBJ1-1, with a tentative D call TRBD1 (6 bases). The CDR3 runs 15 residues. Between the trimmed V and J ends, which lost 1 base and 1 base, there was a span of 10 bases. The germline gives CDR1 SEHNR, CDR2 FQNEAQ (reference sequence). The CDR3 is CASSLELGGNTEAFF. CDR3 in DNA: TGTGCCAGCAGCTTAGAGTTAGGGGGGAACACTGAAGCTTTCTTT.

This chain links TRBV6-1 with TRBJ1-2, with 10 bases lining up with TRBD1. There are 16 residues in the CDR3. Germline V lookup: CDR1 MNHNS, CDR2 SASEGT. Trimming cost V 4 bases and J 2 bases; bases outside gene matches: 7. In DNA form, the CDR3 reads TGTGCCAGCAGTGCCGTCCGGACAGGGGGAAACTATGGCTACACCTTC. Protein product: CASSAVRTGGNYGYTF.

The chain combines TRBV5-1 with TRBJ1-4; no reliable D call. Trimming cost V 0 bases and J 4 bases, with 10 bases left between them. CDR1 SGHRS and CDR2 YFSETQ come from the germline V gene. CDR3 length: 15 amino acids. The DNA for the CDR3 is TGCGCCAGCAGCTTGGACAGCCTCTTTAATGAAAAACTGTTTTTT. This codes for CASSLDSLFNEKLFF.

The rearrangement joins TRBV19 to TRBJ2-1; TRBD2 might be the D (5 bases). Germline V lookup: CDR1 LNHDA, CDR2 SQIVND (reference sequence). CDR3 length equals 12 residues. Trimming removed 8 bases at V and 6 bases at J, with 11 bases between. The CDR3 DNA is TGTGCCAGTGGAGAGGGTTTCAATGAGCAGTTCTTC. It yields the protein CASGEGFNEQFF.

V and J are TRBV5-1 and TRBJ2-7, with TRBD1 matching 7 bases. This CDR3 contains 14 residues. CDR1 is SGHRS and CDR2 is YFSETQ in the germline V gene. Trimming at V came to 4 bases and at J to 0 bases, leaving 4 bases not matched to a gene. The DNA of the CDR3 is TGCGCCAGCAGCCTAGGGACAGCCTCCTACGAGCAGTACTTC. It encodes CASSLGTASYEQYF.

The chain is built from TRBV6-6 and TRBJ2-3, with 9 bases lining up with TRBD2. The CDR3 spans 14 residues. J gave up 5 bases and V 6 bases, and 6 bases lay outside the gene matches. Germline V lookup: CDR1 MNHNY, CDR2 SVGAGI (reference sequence). The CDR3 region has the DNA TGTGCCAGCAGGCTGGGACTAGCTAAAGATACGCAGTATTTT. It codes for CASRLGLAKDTQYF.

V usage is TRBV5-4 and J usage is TRBJ2-7, with D uncertain. V shed 4 bases and J shed 6 bases, with 11 bases lying between them. Per the germline V gene, CDR1 is SGHNT and CDR2 is YYREEE (reference sequence). The CDR3 spans 12 residues. The CDR3 coding sequence is TGTGCCAGCAGCGCCTTAGATCGCGAGCAGTACTTC. Translated, it gives CASSALDREQYF.

V gene TRBV6-4 combines with J gene TRBJ2-2; possibly TRBD1 for D (6 bases). CDR3 length: 13 residues. Germline CDR1 and CDR2: MRHNA and SNTAGT. The V gene lost 5 bases and the J gene lost 4 bases, with 8 bases spanning the gap. The chain's CDR3 is CASSSDSTGELFF. The DNA of the CDR3 is TGTGCCAGCAGTTCGGACAGCACCGGGGAGCTGTTTTTT.

The rearrangement joins TRBV5-1 to TRBJ1-2, with D possibly matching TRBD1 (5 bases). Trimming removed 3 bases at V and 4 bases at J, with 19 bases between. The CDR3 extends over 16 amino acids. Germline assignment: CDR1 SGHRS and CDR2 YFSETQ. CDR3 sequence (DNA): TGCGCCAGCAGCTCCGTACCGGACAAACTCTCCTATGGCTACACCTTC. The encoded protein is CASSSVPDKLSYGYTF.

This chain uses TRBV7-2 with TRBJ2-1; 9 bases match TRBD1. J lost 1 base, V lost 6 bases, and 4 bases had no gene match. This CDR3 has 15 residues. CDR1 SGHTA and CDR2 FQGNSA come from the germline V gene. CDR3 DNA sequence: TGTGCCAGCAGGGTCGACAGGGGGTCCTACAATGAGCAGTTCTTC. This encodes CASRVDRGSYNEQFF.

This CDR3 reads CASSGRQGRVADTQYF. CDR3 in DNA: TGTGCCAGCAGTGGGCGACAGGGACGTGTTGCAGATACGCAGTATTTT. The chain joins TRBV2 to TRBJ2-3, with 7 nucleotides matching TRBD1. CDR1 is SNHLY and CDR2 is FYNNEI in the germline V gene. The CDR3 length is 16 residues. After removal of 4 bases from V and 4 bases from J, the junction contained 11 bases not matched to a gene.

The chain employs TRBV6-5 and TRBJ2-3; no reliable D call. V shed 0 bases and J shed 2 bases, with 9 bases lying between them. The CDR3 covers 15 residues. The germline gives CDR1 MNHEY, CDR2 SVGAGI. The DNA for the CDR3 is TGTGCCAGCAGTTACTCAATATCCTACACAGATACGCAGTATTTT. Translated: CASSYSISYTDTQYF.

The V and J genes are TRBV29-1 and TRBJ2-7; TRBD2 agrees at 7 bases. Trimming cost V 7 bases and J 0 bases; bases outside gene matches: 6. The V gene's germline CDR1 is SQVTM and CDR2 ANQGSEA. The CDR3 sequence is 13 residues long. The CDR3 nucleotides read TGCAGCGCCCTGGGAGGGGTCTCCTACGAGCAGTACTTC. Translation gives CSALGGVSYEQYF.

This rearrangement joins TRBV6-4 to TRBJ2-6; TRBD2 might be the D (6 bases). Germline V gives CDR1 MRHNA, CDR2 SNTAGT. Trimming shortened V by 4 bases and J by 4 bases, and 20 bases separated the two germline ends. The CDR3 is 18 residues long. This CDR3 reads CASSAGGPGTGGANVLTF. The DNA for the CDR3 is TGTGCCAGCAGTGCCGGGGGTCCCGGCACCGGAGGGGCCAACGTCCTGACTTTC.

In DNA, the CDR3 is TGTGCCAGCAGTTACCGTCGGGACAGGGATGAAGCTTTCTTT. As protein: CASSYRRDRDEAFF. The chain uses TRBV6-6 and TRBJ1-1, with 9 bases aligning to TRBD1. The junction had 5 bases not matched to a gene; V was cut back by 2 bases and J by 7 bases. The CDR3 runs to 14 residues. Looked up from germline, CDR1 is MNHNY and CDR2 is SVGAGI (reference sequence).